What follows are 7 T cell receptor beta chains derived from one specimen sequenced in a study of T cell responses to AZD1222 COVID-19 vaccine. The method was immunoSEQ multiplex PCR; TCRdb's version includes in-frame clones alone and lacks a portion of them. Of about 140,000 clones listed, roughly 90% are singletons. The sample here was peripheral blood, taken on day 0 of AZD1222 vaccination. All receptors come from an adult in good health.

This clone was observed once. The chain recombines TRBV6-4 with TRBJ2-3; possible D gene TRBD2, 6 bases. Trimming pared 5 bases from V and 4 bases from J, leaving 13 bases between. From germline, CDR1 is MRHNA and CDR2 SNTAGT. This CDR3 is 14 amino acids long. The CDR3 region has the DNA TGTGCCAGCAGTTTGGGGGGTTATTCAGATACGCAGTATTTT. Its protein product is CASSLGGYSDTQYF.

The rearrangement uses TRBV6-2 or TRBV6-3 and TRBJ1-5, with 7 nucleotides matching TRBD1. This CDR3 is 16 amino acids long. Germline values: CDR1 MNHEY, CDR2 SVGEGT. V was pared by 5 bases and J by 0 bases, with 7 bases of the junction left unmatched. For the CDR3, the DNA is TGTGCCAGCAGTCGACAGGGATGGTATAGCAATCAGCCCCAGCATTTT. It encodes CASSRQGWYSNQPQHF.

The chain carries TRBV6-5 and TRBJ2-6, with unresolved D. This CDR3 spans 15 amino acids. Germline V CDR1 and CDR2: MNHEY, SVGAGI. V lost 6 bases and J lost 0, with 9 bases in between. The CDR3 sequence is CASRDRLSGANVLTF. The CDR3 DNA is TGTGCCAGCAGGGATAGACTCTCTGGGGCCAACGTCCTGACTTTC.

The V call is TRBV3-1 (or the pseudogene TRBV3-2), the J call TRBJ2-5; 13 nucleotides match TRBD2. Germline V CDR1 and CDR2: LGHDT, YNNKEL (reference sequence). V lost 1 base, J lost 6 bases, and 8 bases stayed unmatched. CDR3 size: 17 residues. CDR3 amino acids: CASSQGLAGGFGQTQYF. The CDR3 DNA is TGTGCCAGCAGCCAAGGACTAGCGGGAGGATTTGGACAGACCCAGTACTTC.

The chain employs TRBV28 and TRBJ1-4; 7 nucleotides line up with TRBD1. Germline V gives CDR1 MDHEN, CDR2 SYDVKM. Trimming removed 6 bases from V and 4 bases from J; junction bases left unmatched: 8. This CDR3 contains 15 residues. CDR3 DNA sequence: TGTGCCAGCAGCTTGCCGACAGGGAGTAATGAAAAACTGTTTTTT. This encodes CASSLPTGSNEKLFF.

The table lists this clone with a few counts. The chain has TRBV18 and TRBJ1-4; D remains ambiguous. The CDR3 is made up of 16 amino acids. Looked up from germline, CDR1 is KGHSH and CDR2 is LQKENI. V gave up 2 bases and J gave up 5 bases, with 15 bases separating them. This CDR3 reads CASSPGSIRRNEKLFF. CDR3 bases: TGTGCCAGCTCACCAGGGAGTATAAGACGAAATGAAAAACTGTTTTTT. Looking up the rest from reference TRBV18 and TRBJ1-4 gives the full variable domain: NAGVMQNPRHLVRRRGQEARLRCSPMKGHSHVYWYRQLPEEGLKFMVYLQKENIIDESGMPKERFSAEFPKEGPSILRIQQVVRGDSAAYFCASSPGSIRRNEKLFFGSGTQLSVL.

CDR3 protein: CASSGQTNEKLFF. The CDR3 DNA reads as TGTGCCAGCTCGGGACAGACTAATGAAAAACTGTTTTTT. This chain links TRBV6-6 with TRBJ1-4; 7 bases agree with TRBD1. The germline V gene encodes CDR1 MNHNY and CDR2 SVGAGI (reference sequence). This CDR3 is 13 amino acids long. Trimming at V came to 8 bases and at J to 2 bases, leaving 2 bases not matched to a gene.